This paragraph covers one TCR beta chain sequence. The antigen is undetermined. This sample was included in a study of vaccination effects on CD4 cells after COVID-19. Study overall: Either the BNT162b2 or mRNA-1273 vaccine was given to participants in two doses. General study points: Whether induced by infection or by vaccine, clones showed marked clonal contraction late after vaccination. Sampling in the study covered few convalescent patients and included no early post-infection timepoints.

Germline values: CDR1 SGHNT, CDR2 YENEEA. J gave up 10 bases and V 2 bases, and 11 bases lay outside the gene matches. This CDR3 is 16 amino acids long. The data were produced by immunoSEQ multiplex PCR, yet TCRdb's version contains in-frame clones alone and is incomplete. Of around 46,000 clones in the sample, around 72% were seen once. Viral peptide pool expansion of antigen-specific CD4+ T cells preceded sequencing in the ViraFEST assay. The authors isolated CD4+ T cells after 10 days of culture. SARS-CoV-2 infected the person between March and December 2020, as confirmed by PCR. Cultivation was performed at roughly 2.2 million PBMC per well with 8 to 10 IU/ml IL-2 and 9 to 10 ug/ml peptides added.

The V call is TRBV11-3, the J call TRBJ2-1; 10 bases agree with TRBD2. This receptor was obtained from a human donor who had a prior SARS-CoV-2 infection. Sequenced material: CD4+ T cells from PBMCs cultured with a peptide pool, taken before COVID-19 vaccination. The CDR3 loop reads CASSLRLAGAEGEQFF. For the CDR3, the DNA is TGTGCCAGCAGCTTACGGCTAGCGGGGGCTGAGGGGGAGCAGTTCTTC.